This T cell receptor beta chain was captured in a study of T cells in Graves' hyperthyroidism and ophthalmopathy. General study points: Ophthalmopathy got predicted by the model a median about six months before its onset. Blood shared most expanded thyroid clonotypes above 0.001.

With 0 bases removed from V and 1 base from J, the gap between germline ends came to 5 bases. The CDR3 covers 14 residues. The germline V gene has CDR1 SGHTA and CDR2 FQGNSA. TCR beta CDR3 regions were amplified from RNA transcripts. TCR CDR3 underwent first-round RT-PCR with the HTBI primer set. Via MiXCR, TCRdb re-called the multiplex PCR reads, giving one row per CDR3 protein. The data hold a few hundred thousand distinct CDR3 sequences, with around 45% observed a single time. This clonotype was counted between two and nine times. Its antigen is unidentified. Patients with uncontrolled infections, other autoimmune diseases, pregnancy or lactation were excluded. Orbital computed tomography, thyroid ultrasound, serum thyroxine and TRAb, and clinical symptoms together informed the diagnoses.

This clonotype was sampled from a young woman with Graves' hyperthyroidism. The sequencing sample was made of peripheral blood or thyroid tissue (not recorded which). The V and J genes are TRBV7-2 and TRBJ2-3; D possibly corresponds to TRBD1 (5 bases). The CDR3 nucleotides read TGTGCCAGCAGCTTAGCGACAGGCACAGATACGCAGTATTTT. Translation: CASSLATGTDTQYF.